This TCR beta chain was retrieved from a study of blood T cell repertoires in COVID-19. Overall study: Samples representing acute and convalescent COVID-19 were sourced from the United States, Italy and Spain. T cells, B-cell-depleted T cells, or PBMCs provided the cDNA or gDNA that served as material.

The CDR3 consists of 17 residues. Germline V gene lookup returns CDR1 LGHDT and CDR2 YNNKEL (reference sequence). V gave up 1 base and J gave up 5 bases, with 15 bases separating them. The authors' processing: Counts of nucleated cells, estimated from reference gene primer amplification, were obtained. Only in-frame clones appear in the TCRdb table, and some are missing; sequencing was by immunoSEQ multiplex PCR. V and J calls and clone size follow that table, whereas D and trimming were derived from the DNA. The sample holds 14,000 or so clones, 90% seen once. The sequencing input was peripheral blood. The receptor comes from a human donor in a cohort sampled during active COVID-19. This chain joins TRBV3-1 (or the pseudogene TRBV3-2) and TRBJ1-6; weak D call: TRBD1 (5 bases). CDR3 protein: CASSQAVHPGDNSPLHF. The CDR3 DNA reads as TGTGCCAGCAGCCAAGCGGTCCATCCGGGGGATAATTCACCCCTCCACTTT.